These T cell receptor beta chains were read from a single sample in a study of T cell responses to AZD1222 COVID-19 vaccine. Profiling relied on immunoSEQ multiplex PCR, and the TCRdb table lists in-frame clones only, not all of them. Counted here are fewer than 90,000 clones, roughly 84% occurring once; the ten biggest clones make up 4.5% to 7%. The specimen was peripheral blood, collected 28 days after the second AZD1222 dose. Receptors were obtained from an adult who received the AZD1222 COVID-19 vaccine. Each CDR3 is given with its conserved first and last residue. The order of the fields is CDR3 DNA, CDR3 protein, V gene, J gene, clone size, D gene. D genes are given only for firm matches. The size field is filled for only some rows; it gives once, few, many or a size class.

CDR3nt: TGCGCCAGTGGGACAGGATCCTATGAAAAACTGTTTTTT; CDR3aa: CASGTGSYEKLFF; v_gene: TRBV5-1; j_gene: TRBJ1-4; abundance: NA; d_gene: TRBD1
CDR3nt: TGTGCCACCCAGACAGGGACCGCATTGATGGCTTTCTTT; CDR3aa: CATQTGTALMAFF; v_gene: TRBV28; j_gene: TRBJ1-1; abundance: once; d_gene: TRBD1
CDR3nt: TGTGCCACCACAGGGACTCAGACTAGCGGAAGAGGGACCCAGTACTTC; CDR3aa: CATTGTQTSGRGTQYF; v_gene: TRBV19; j_gene: TRBJ2-5; abundance: NA; d_gene: TRBD2
CDR3nt: TGTGCCAGCAGCGACGACAGGCGCAATCAGCCCCAGCATTTT; CDR3aa: CASSDDRRNQPQHF; v_gene: TRBV7-9; j_gene: TRBJ1-5; abundance: NA; d_gene: NA
CDR3nt: TGTGCCAGCAGTTCATACTATCGGTGGAGCCGTGGGGCTTTCTTT; CDR3aa: CASSSYYRWSRGAFF; v_gene: TRBV27; j_gene: TRBJ1-1; abundance: NA; d_gene: NA
CDR3nt: TGCAGCGTGCCCCGACAGGGGGCCTATGGCTACACCTTC; CDR3aa: CSVPRQGAYGYTF; v_gene: TRBV29-1; j_gene: TRBJ1-2; abundance: few; d_gene: TRBD1
CDR3nt: TGTGCCAGCAGTGACCCAGGACTAGCGGGGGGGCGGTGGTACTTC; CDR3aa: CASSDPGLAGGRWYF; v_gene: TRBV6-1; j_gene: TRBJ2-7; abundance: NA; d_gene: TRBD2
CDR3nt: TGTGCCAGCAGTCCGGACAGGGGGGAGTACGAGCAGTACTTC; CDR3aa: CASSPDRGEYEQYF; v_gene: TRBV27; j_gene: TRBJ2-7; abundance: NA; d_gene: TRBD1
CDR3nt: TGTGCCAGCACCCTCGGGGGCCAAGAGACCCAGTACTTC; CDR3aa: CASTLGGQETQYF; v_gene: TRBV11-2; j_gene: TRBJ2-5; abundance: once; d_gene: NA
CDR3nt: TGTGCCAGCAGTATCCCCCTGTGGGGCTACACCTTC; CDR3aa: CASSIPLWGYTF; v_gene: TRBV28; j_gene: TRBJ1-2; abundance: NA; d_gene: NA
CDR3nt: TGTGCCAGCATCCGGGACAGTCAAGAGACCCAGTACTTC; CDR3aa: CASIRDSQETQYF; v_gene: TRBV7-2; j_gene: TRBJ2-5; abundance: few; d_gene: TRBD1
CDR3nt: TGTGCCAGCAGCGTAGATATAACAGATACGCAGTATTTT; CDR3aa: CASSVDITDTQYF; v_gene: TRBV9; j_gene: TRBJ2-3; abundance: NA; d_gene: NA
CDR3nt: TGTGCCTCGGGACAGCTCAATTCACCCCTCCACTTT; CDR3aa: CASGQLNSPLHF; v_gene: TRBV28; j_gene: TRBJ1-6; abundance: once; d_gene: TRBD1
CDR3nt: TGTGCCAGCTATCGGGAACACTATGAAGCTTTCTTT; CDR3aa: CASYREHYEAFF; v_gene: TRBV2; j_gene: TRBJ1-1; abundance: NA; d_gene: NA
CDR3nt: TGTGCCAGCAGCCCCCGGGCCGGGAATACGCAGTATTTT; CDR3aa: CASSPRAGNTQYF; v_gene: TRBV6-2/TRBV6-3; j_gene: TRBJ2-3; abundance: NA; d_gene: NA
CDR3nt: TGTGCCAGCAGTTTATCGGTGTCTACTTCCTTTTCCGGGACTAGCGGCGAGACCCAGTACTTC; CDR3aa: CASSLSVSTSFSGTSGETQYF; v_gene: TRBV27; j_gene: TRBJ2-5; abundance: NA; d_gene: TRBD2
CDR3nt: TGTGCCTGGAGCCTCAGGGGCTTCACTGAAGCTTTCTTT; CDR3aa: CAWSLRGFTEAFF; v_gene: TRBV30; j_gene: TRBJ1-1; abundance: NA; d_gene: NA
CDR3nt: TGTGCCACCAGTGATTTGCCGACTAGCGGGAGGGTCGATGAGCAGTTCTTC; CDR3aa: CATSDLPTSGRVDEQFF; v_gene: TRBV24-1; j_gene: TRBJ2-1; abundance: NA; d_gene: TRBD2
CDR3nt: TGTGCCAGCAGCACCACAGGGGTGTGGACTGAAGCTTTCTTT; CDR3aa: CASSTTGVWTEAFF; v_gene: TRBV7-2; j_gene: TRBJ1-1; abundance: few; d_gene: TRBD1
CDR3nt: TGTGCCAGCAGCCGCAGGGATGTCGGCTATGGCTACACCTTC; CDR3aa: CASSRRDVGYGYTF; v_gene: TRBV7-9; j_gene: TRBJ1-2; abundance: NA; d_gene: NA
CDR3nt: TGTGCCAGCTCACCAGAAACACCCGGGACAGGTTTGGCCCTCCACTTT; CDR3aa: CASSPETPGTGLALHF; v_gene: TRBV18; j_gene: TRBJ1-6; abundance: NA; d_gene: TRBD1
CDR3nt: TGTGCCAGCAGTCAGCCCCGGTTGAGAGATACGCAGTATTTT; CDR3aa: CASSQPRLRDTQYF; v_gene: TRBV6-9; j_gene: TRBJ2-3; abundance: NA; d_gene: NA
CDR3nt: TGTGCCACCAGCAGCTCTCCAGCGGGAGGGCCCGCTGAGCAGTTCTTC; CDR3aa: CATSSSPAGGPAEQFF; v_gene: TRBV15; j_gene: TRBJ2-1; abundance: NA; d_gene: TRBD2
CDR3nt: TGCGCCAGCAGTGACCCGGGGACAGGGATCTATGGCTACACCTTC; CDR3aa: CASSDPGTGIYGYTF; v_gene: TRBV10-1; j_gene: TRBJ1-2; abundance: NA; d_gene: TRBD1
CDR3nt: TGCAGTGCTAGTGGGACAGCCTATGGCTACACCTTC; CDR3aa: CSASGTAYGYTF; v_gene: TRBV20-1; j_gene: TRBJ1-2; abundance: NA; d_gene: TRBD1
CDR3nt: TGCAGCGTTGAATTCCAGGTGAATGAAAAACTGTTTTTT; CDR3aa: CSVEFQVNEKLFF; v_gene: TRBV29-1; j_gene: TRBJ1-4; abundance: NA; d_gene: NA
CDR3nt: TGTGCCAGCAGCTTGGCCGGTGGGCACATGAACACTGAAGCTTTCTTT; CDR3aa: CASSLAGGHMNTEAFF; v_gene: TRBV7-3; j_gene: TRBJ1-1; abundance: NA; d_gene: NA
CDR3nt: TGTGCCAGCAGCTTGGGGGGCAGGGAAACCTACGAGCAGTACTTC; CDR3aa: CASSLGGRETYEQYF; v_gene: TRBV5-4; j_gene: TRBJ2-7; abundance: NA; d_gene: NA
CDR3nt: TGTGCCAGCATCGGAAGTGACGGCAGGGGGCATCAGCCCCAGCATTTT; CDR3aa: CASIGSDGRGHQPQHF; v_gene: TRBV28; j_gene: TRBJ1-5; abundance: NA; d_gene: TRBD1
CDR3nt: TGTGCCAGCAGCACCCGAGGGGAATTCTATGGCTACACCTTC; CDR3aa: CASSTRGEFYGYTF; v_gene: TRBV7-2; j_gene: TRBJ1-2; abundance: NA; d_gene: NA
CDR3nt: TGTGCCAGCAGCTTAGGCCTCCCTGGGGAGGACAGGCCTAATTCACCCCTCCACTTT; CDR3aa: CASSLGLPGEDRPNSPLHF; v_gene: TRBV13; j_gene: TRBJ1-6; abundance: once; d_gene: TRBD1
CDR3nt: TGTGCCAGCAGTTACGACCGGGGTTCCTACGAGCAGTACTTC; CDR3aa: CASSYDRGSYEQYF; v_gene: TRBV6-5; j_gene: TRBJ2-7; abundance: NA; d_gene: NA
CDR3nt: TGCGCCAGCAGCTTGACACGGGAAGAGACCCAGTACTTC; CDR3aa: CASSLTREETQYF; v_gene: TRBV5-1; j_gene: TRBJ2-5; abundance: NA; d_gene: NA